This is a list of T cell receptor beta chains from one sample in a study of identical twins. One entry per CDR3 protein, called by TCRdb with MiXCR from the 5' RACE reads. The table lists 200,000 to 250,000 distinct CDR3 sequences, roughly 7.5% of them singletons. The same specimen was also included in a second study, on yellow fever vaccine responses in identical twins.

The specimen sequenced was memory (CD45RO+) T cells sorted from blood. Every receptor here comes from a young woman in good health. CDR3s include the opening cysteine and the closing phenylalanine or tryptophan. Each record gives: clone size, D gene, J gene, V gene, CDR3 DNA, CDR3 protein. A D gene is named only where the DNA matches it firmly. A row's size may be missing; if present it is once, few, many or a size class.

>.|.|TRBJ2-5|TRBV14
TGTGCCAGCAGCCAGTGGATCCAAGAGACCCAGTACTTC
CASSQWIQETQYF
>many|.|TRBJ1-1|TRBV7-2
TGTGCCAGCGGGCGGGGGATGAACACTGAAGCTTTCTTT
CASGRGMNTEAFF
>many|.|TRBJ2-7|TRBV4-2
TGTGCCAGCAGCCAAGGTTCGGCGGGATCCTACGAGCAGTACTTC
CASSQGSAGSYEQYF
>few|TRBD2|TRBJ2-3|TRBV6-2/TRBV6-3
TGTGCCAGCAGTCCGGTAGCGGGAGGCTACCGAGATACGCAGTATTTT
CASSPVAGGYRDTQYF
>few|.|TRBJ1-3|TRBV6-5
TGTGCCAGCAGCTACGACAGGTCCAGAAACACCATATATTTT
CASSYDRSRNTIYF
>many|.|TRBJ2-1|TRBV5-1
TGCGCCAGCAGCGGGCTGGTGAGTGAGCAGTTCTTC
CASSGLVSEQFF
>few|.|TRBJ1-1|TRBV6-5
TGTGCCAGCAGTTACACCAAAGAGAACACTGAAGCTTTCTTT
CASSYTKENTEAFF
>few|TRBD2|TRBJ2-5|TRBV7-2
TGTGCCAGCAGCTCTTCGGCTAGCGGGGGACTAGAGACCCAGTACTTC
CASSSSASGGLETQYF
>few|.|TRBJ2-5|TRBV29-1
TGCAGCGCCTCGAAGGGGGATAAGACCCAGTACTTC
CSASKGDKTQYF
>.|.|TRBJ2-5|TRBV28
TGTGCCAGCTCCCGGCGGGCTAGTGGGGCCGTCCAAGAGACCCAGTACTTC
CASSRRASGAVQETQYF
>few|.|TRBJ2-5|TRBV28
TGTGCCAGCAGTCCCCCGGGACGGAAAGAGACCCAGTACTTC
CASSPPGRKETQYF
>many|.|TRBJ2-2|TRBV29-1
TGCAGCGTTAGTGAGGGGGCCGGGGAGCTGTTTTTT
CSVSEGAGELFF
>few|.|TRBJ2-7|TRBV7-8
TGTGCCAGCAGCAAGGAGAGGGAGCAGTACTTC
CASSKEREQYF
>.|.|TRBJ1-2|TRBV14
TGTGCCAGCAGCTCGGGAGGCGGCTACACCTTC
CASSSGGGYTF
>few|.|TRBJ2-1|TRBV11-1
TGTGCCAGCAGCTTAGCGATCCAAGAGTTTTATGGACAGCCCACCTACAATGAGCAGTTCTTC
CASSLAIQEFYGQPTYNEQFF
>few|.|TRBJ2-7|TRBV2
TGTGCCACCTCGGGCCAGGGGTCCTACGAGCAGTACTTC
CATSGQGSYEQYF
>.|.|TRBJ2-3|TRBV6-1
TGTGCCAGCAGCCCAGAGGCACTTAGCACAGATACGCAGTATTTT
CASSPEALSTDTQYF
>many|.|TRBJ2-1|TRBV15
TGTGCCACCACCGGCGGAGGGCTCCTTCTCACCAATGAGCAGTTCTTC
CATTGGGLLLTNEQFF
>many|.|TRBJ1-4|TRBV20-1
TGCAGTGCCAGAGACTGGCGAAATGAAAAACTGTTTTTT
CSARDWRNEKLFF
>.|.|TRBJ2-7|TRBV9
TGTGCCAGCAGCCCCCGGGACCAGCACTACGAGCAGTACTTC
CASSPRDQHYEQYF
>few|TRBD2|TRBJ2-3|TRBV20-1
TGCAGTGCTATCGACGGCGGGGGGGCAACAGATACGCAGTATTTT
CSAIDGGGATDTQYF
>many|.|TRBJ2-7|TRBV3-1
TGTGCCAGCAGCCTCGCCCCGACTTGGGAGCAGTACTTC
CASSLAPTWEQYF
>.|TRBD2|TRBJ2-7|TRBV20-1
TGCAGTGTTCAAAGGGGACTAGCGGGTGACTACGAGCAGTACTTC
CSVQRGLAGDYEQYF
>few|.|TRBJ1-5|TRBV6-1
TGTGCCAGCAGTGAAGCAGGGGGTTTTGATCAGCCCCAGCATTTT
CASSEAGGFDQPQHF
>few|TRBD1|TRBJ2-2|TRBV30
TGTGCCTGGAGAATTATGGACAGGGGAGAATCCGGGGAGCTGTTTTTT
CAWRIMDRGESGELFF
>.|.|TRBJ1-5|TRBV15
TGTGCCACCAGCAGAGTTCCGGGACAAAGCAATCAGCCCCAGCATTTT
CATSRVPGQSNQPQHF
>many|.|TRBJ1-1|TRBV2
TGTGCCAGCCGAAGTGGAGTAGGGCCCATGAACACTGAAGCTTTCTTT
CASRSGVGPMNTEAFF
>.|.|TRBJ2-5|TRBV19
TGTGCCAGTAGTATGGTTGGCATTCAAGAGACCCAGTACTTC
CASSMVGIQETQYF
>many|.|TRBJ2-2|TRBV6-6
TGTGCCAGCAGTTTGACCGGGGAGCTGTTTTTT
CASSLTGELFF
>many|TRBD1|TRBJ2-3|TRBV29-1
TGCAGCGTTGCTCTGGGACAGGCTCTTGGGACGCAGTATTTT
CSVALGQALGTQYF
>many|.|TRBJ2-7|TRBV12-3/TRBV12-4
TGTGCCAGCAGTTCCCTTGGGGGGCCCTACGAGCAGTACTTC
CASSSLGGPYEQYF
>many|TRBD2|TRBJ2-1|TRBV20-1
TGCAGTGCTAGAGGGGGGGGGTCCTACCGGGACTCCTATGGTATACAGTTCTTC
CSARGGGSYRDSYGIQFF
>.|TRBD2|TRBJ2-1|TRBV18
TGTGCCAGCTCATTACTAGCGGGAGAGGGTGAGCAGTTCTTC
CASSLLAGEGEQFF